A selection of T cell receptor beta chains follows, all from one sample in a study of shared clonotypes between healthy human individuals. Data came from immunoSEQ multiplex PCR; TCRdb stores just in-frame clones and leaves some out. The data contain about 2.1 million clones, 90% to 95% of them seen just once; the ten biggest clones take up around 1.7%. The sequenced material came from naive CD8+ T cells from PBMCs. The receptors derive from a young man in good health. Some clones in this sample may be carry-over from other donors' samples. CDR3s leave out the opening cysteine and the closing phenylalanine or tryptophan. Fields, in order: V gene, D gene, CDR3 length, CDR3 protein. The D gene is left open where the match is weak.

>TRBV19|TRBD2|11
ASSAGVLYEQY
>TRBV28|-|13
ASSLYFEGSEPQH
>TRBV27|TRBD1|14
ASSPSTGQATYEQY
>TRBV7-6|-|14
ASSPRQASGANVLT
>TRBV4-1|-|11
ASSQFTNTEAF
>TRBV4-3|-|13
ASSQVGVGDTEAF
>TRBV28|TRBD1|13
ASSGTGSRGDEAF
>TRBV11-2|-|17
ASSLVRGLIATGANVLT
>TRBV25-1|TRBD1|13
ASSELGGAVHEQY
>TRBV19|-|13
ASSIDIDTNQPQH
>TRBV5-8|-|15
ASSLDLQGRDTYEQY
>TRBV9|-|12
ASSVWAQNTEAF
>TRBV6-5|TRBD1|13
ASSFGQGAFTEAF
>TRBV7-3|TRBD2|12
ASSSVGGGNEQY
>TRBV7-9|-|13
ASSFTAAGTDTQY
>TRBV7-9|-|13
ASSLARRPNEKLF
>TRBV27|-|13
ASSPGFSGANVLT
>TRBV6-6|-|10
ASSLTQTEAF
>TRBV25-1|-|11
ASSEEKRVGYT
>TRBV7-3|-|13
ASSLIGSSNYGYT
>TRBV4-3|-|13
ASSPSLRGNTEAF
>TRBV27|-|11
ASSPRLENEQF
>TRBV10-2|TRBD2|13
ASSEGRGWTYEQY
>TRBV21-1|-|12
ASRKVRGRETQY
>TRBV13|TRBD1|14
ASSVPGQGRNYGYT
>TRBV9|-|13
ASSVRLGGTGELF
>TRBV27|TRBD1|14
ASRVRPGQGFYEQY
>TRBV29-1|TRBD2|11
SVDGGTAYEQY
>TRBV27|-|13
ASSWGSLSGETQY
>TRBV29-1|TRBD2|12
SGYPGLLHNEQF
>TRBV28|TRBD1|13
ASTKTRGLLGEQY
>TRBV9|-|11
ASSPQLAHEQY
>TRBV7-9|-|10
ASSFKNTEAF
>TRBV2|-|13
ASSDEGTINQPQH
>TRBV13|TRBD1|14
ASSSAGTGGTDTQY
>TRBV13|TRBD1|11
ASSVDRGYEQY
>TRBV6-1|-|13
ASTLGWGDGYEQY
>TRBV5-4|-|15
ASSTSLTGVLNYGYT
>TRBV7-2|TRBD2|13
ASSQGLAGYNEQF
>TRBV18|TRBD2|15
ASSPPGIAGVSDEQF
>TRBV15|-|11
ATSYRSNSPLH
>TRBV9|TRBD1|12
ASSVGQGVETQY
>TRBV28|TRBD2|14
ASSAPSGSLYNEQF
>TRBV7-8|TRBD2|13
ASSLVAGVYNEQF
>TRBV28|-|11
ASSLQQEETQY
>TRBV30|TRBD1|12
AGKIDRGLAEAF
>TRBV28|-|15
ASSRTLFRWGNQPQH
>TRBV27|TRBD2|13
ASSRLAAEQGEQF
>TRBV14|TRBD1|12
ASRQTGDNYGYT
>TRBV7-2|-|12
ASSPRGRTDTQY
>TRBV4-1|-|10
ASSHEDNEQF
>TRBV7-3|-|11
ASSLDENTEAF